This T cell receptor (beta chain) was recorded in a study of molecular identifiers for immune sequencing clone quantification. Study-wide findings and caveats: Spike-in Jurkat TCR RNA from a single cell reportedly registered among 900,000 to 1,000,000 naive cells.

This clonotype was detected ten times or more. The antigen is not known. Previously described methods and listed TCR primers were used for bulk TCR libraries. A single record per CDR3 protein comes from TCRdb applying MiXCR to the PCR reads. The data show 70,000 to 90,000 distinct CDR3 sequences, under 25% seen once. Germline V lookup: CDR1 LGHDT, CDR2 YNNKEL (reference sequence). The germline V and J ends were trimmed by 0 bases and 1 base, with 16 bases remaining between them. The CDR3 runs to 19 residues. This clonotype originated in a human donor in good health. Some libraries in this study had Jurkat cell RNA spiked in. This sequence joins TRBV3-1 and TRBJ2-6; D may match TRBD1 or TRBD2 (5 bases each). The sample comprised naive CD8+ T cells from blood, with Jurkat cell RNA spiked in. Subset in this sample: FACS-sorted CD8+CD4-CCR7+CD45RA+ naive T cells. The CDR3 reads CASSQDYVGAGSGANVLTF. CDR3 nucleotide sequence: TGTGCCAGCAGCCAAGATTATGTCGGGGCCGGTTCTGGGGCCAACGTCCTGACTTTC.